This T cell receptor beta chain was identified during a study of regulatory T cells in long-lasting Graves disease. V was shortened by 5 bases and J by 9 bases, with 23 bases between the two germline ends. The CDR3 runs 15 residues. Germline lookup yields CDR1 DFQATT and CDR2 SNEGSKA (reference sequence). Time point here: newly diagnosed GD, antithyroid drugs for less than 3 months. Researchers made the TCR library from RNA that was extracted from PBMCs. Building the TCR beta libraries relied on iRepertoire HTBI primers, and CDR3 regions underwent Arm-PCR. TCRdb reanalysed the multiplex PCR reads using MiXCR and keeps one entry per CDR3 protein. The sample has roughly 500,000 distinct CDR3 sequences; approximately 13% are singletons. Study observations and caveats: TCR diversity was lower in persistent Graves' patients (versus newly diagnosed ones). Shared public clonotypes totalled roughly 2,500 in persistent patients, compared with 966 in new patients.

With regard to this clonotype: The target antigen is unknown.

These same records also appear under a second study, on T cells in Graves' hyperthyroidism and ophthalmopathy. That paper notes: Over 18 months, lack of ophthalmopathy progression marked Graves' hyperthyroidism as stable. A first-round RT-PCR of the TCR CDR3 used the HTBI primer set.

The chain is built from TRBV20-1 and TRBJ2-1; possibly TRBD2 for D (5 bases). Sample: peripheral blood mononuclear cells (PBMCs), taken at new diagnosis, from a patient treated with antithyroid drugs. This clonotype originated in a man aged 25 to 40 with Graves disease. The chain's CDR3 is CSAFRSHTGRGEQFF. Here the CDR3 DNA reads TGCAGTGCTTTCCGCTCACACACTGGCCGGGGTGAGCAGTTCTTC.